What follows are 19 T cell receptor beta chains derived from one specimen sequenced in a study of OX40 agonist ivuxolimab in advanced cancers. Repertoires were generated with immunoSEQ multiplex PCR, while TCRdb's copy carries only in-frame clones and drops some. The top ten hold roughly 0.5% of the sample, which has about 73,000 clones, 90% seen once. The sequenced sample was CD4+ or CD8+ T cells sorted from blood, obtained in a trial of the OX40 agonist ivuxolimab. The receptors were gathered from an adult with an advanced solid tumor such as melanoma, head and neck, liver or kidney cancer.

This chain links TRBV9 with TRBJ2-5; 9 positions agree with TRBD2. The CDR3 length is 15 residues. Germline V gives CDR1 SGDLS, CDR2 YYNGEE. Trimming took 2 bases from V and 1 from J; bases not matched to a gene: 3. The CDR3 DNA sequence: TGTGCCAGCAGCGTGACTAGCGGAGCCCAAGAGACCCAGTACTTC. Amino acid sequence: CASSVTSGAQETQYF.

The V gene is TRBV7-6, the J gene TRBJ2-1, with D perhaps matching TRBD2 (6 bases). Germline CDR1 reads SGHVS; CDR2 reads FNYEAQ. The length of the CDR3 is 14 residues. V shed 2 bases and J shed 5 bases, with 10 bases lying between them. The CDR3 protein is CASSLPGSHNEQFF. The DNA for the CDR3 is TGTGCCAGCAGCTTACCCGGGAGCCACAATGAGCAGTTCTTC.

J is TRBJ2-2 and V is TRBV7-6; tentatively, D is TRBD2 (5 bases). V was pared by 8 bases and J by 1 base, with 17 bases between. Germline-derived CDR1 and CDR2 are SGHVS and FNYEAQ. The CDR3 covers 16 residues. CDR3 sequence: CASRTIQGRNTGELFF. As DNA, the CDR3 is TGTGCCAGCCGAACCATACAAGGGAGGAACACCGGGGAGCTGTTTTTT.

The J gene is TRBJ2-1, the V gene TRBV28; D not resolved. Germline CDR1 and CDR2: MDHEN and SYDVKM. Trimming took off 2 bases at V and 5 bases at J, with 4 bases between the two ends. The CDR3 has 12 residues. As DNA, the CDR3 is TGTGCCAGCAGTTTAGTGAACAATGAGCAGTTCTTC. This codes for CASSLVNNEQFF.

The chain joins TRBV19 to TRBJ1-2; D unclear. The CDR3 runs 16 residues. Germline V lookup: CDR1 LNHDA, CDR2 SQIVND (reference sequence). V dropped 1 base and J dropped 6 bases, with 18 bases sitting between them. CDR3 amino acids: CASSIGEGSLSDGYTF. CDR3 nucleotides: TGTGCCAGTAGTATAGGGGAGGGCAGTCTTTCGGATGGCTACACCTTC.

Only a few counts were recorded for this clone. The chain has TRBV11-2 and TRBJ2-1; TRBD1 agrees at 10 bases. Germline V lookup: CDR1 SGHAT, CDR2 FQNNGV. There are 16 residues in the CDR3. Germline trimming cut 5 bases from V and 0 bases from J; bases unmatched to any gene: 4. CDR3 nucleotide sequence: TGTGCCAGCAGCAGAGGGGACAGGGGCTCCTACAATGAGCAGTTCTTC. This sequence encodes CASSRGDRGSYNEQFF.

The CDR3 sequence is CASSMSRESSYEQYF. The CDR3 region has the DNA TGTGCCAGTAGTATGTCTAGGGAGAGCTCCTACGAGCAGTACTTC. V and J are TRBV19 and TRBJ2-7; D perhaps matches TRBD2 (5 bases). The CDR3 runs 15 residues. Germline CDR1 reads LNHDA; CDR2 reads SQIVND (reference sequence). Trimming removed 3 bases at V and 0 bases at J, with 12 bases between. The full variable domain, in which reference TRBV19 and TRBJ2-7 provide the parts outside the CDR3, is DGGITQSPKYLFRKEGQNVTLSCEQNLNHDAMYWYRQDPGQGLRLIYYSQIVNDFQKGDIAEGYSVSREKKESFPLTVTSAQKNPTAFYLCASSMSRESSYEQYFGPGTRLTVT.

CDR3 residues: CATGGGGTGELFF. The CDR3, as DNA: TGTGCCACAGGGGGGGGAGGTACCGGGGAGCTGTTTTTT. This chain connects TRBV28 to TRBJ2-2, with D possibly being TRBD1 or TRBD2 (7 bases each). The ends were cut back, 10 bases at V and 5 bases at J, with 14 bases in the middle. Germline CDR1 is MDHEN and CDR2 is SYDVKM. The CDR3 totals 13 residues.

This chain links TRBV27 with TRBJ2-2; 9 bases match TRBD2. The CDR3 runs to 14 residues. The V and J ends lost 6 bases and 1 base, in that order; junction bases with no gene match: 0. Germline lookup yields CDR1 MNHEY and CDR2 SMNVEV (reference sequence). In DNA form, the CDR3 reads TGTGCCAGCAGACTAGCGGGGAACACCGGGGAGCTGTTTTTT. Amino acids: CASRLAGNTGELFF.

In regard to this clone: The sample has other DNA sequences that encode this CDR3 too. The rearrangement links TRBV11-2 to TRBJ2-4; D is unclear. This CDR3 is 17 amino acids long. V was pared by 0 bases and J by 3 bases, with 15 bases between. Germline-derived CDR1 and CDR2 are SGHAT and FQNNGV. The CDR3 DNA is TGTGCCAGCAGCTTAGAGGTTGTAGCTGTGGGCAAAAACATTCAGTACTTC. This codes for CASSLEVVAVGKNIQYF. The variable domain in full, with the rest retrieved from reference TRBV11-2 and TRBJ2-4, is EAGVAQSPRYKIIEKRQSVAFWCNPISGHATLYWYQQILGQGPKLLIQFQNNGVVDDSQLPKDRFSAERLKGVDSTLKIQPAKLEDSAVYLCASSLEVVAVGKNIQYFGAGTRLSVL.

The chain carries TRBV7-2 and TRBJ2-3; D may match TRBD1 or TRBD2 (5 bases each). The V end was cut by 3 bases, the J end by 1 base, with 8 bases between. Germline values: CDR1 SGHTA, CDR2 FQGNSA. The CDR3 sequence is 14 residues long. The CDR3 sequence: CASSLGPGTDTQYF. CDR3 in DNA: TGTGCCAGCAGCTTGGGACCCGGCACAGATACGCAGTATTTT.

The chain is built from TRBV6-6 and TRBJ1-5, with TRBD1 as a possible D gene (5 bases). V was clipped by 7 bases and J by 4 bases, with 14 bases between them. Looked up from germline, CDR1 is MNHNY and CDR2 is SVGAGI (reference sequence). This CDR3 is 14 amino acids long. CDR3 DNA: TGTGCCAGCAACCCCGCAGGGCGTAATCAGCCCCAGCATTTT. Translated: CASNPAGRNQPQHF.

The chain has TRBV18 and TRBJ2-7; TRBD2 agrees at 11 bases. J gave up 3 bases and V 3 bases, and 4 bases lay outside the gene matches. The CDR3 is 15 amino acids. The V gene's germline CDR1 is KGHSH and CDR2 LQKENI. In DNA, the CDR3 is TGTGCCAGCTCACCTAGTACTAGCGGGAGCTACGAGCAGTACTTC. Encoded protein: CASSPSTSGSYEQYF.

The V gene is TRBV6-5, the J gene TRBJ2-7; the D gene could be TRBD1 or TRBD2 (5 bases each). Trimming took 6 bases from V and 7 from J, leaving 19 bases between them. This CDR3 is 14 amino acids long. Germline assignment: CDR1 MNHEY and CDR2 SVGAGI. CDR3 bases: TGTGCCAGCAGCACCGGGACGACGAAGTATGAGCAGTACTTC. This gives the protein CASSTGTTKYEQYF.

The chain uses TRBV29-1 and TRBJ1-1; the D gene is possibly TRBD1 (5 bases). Germline CDR1 is SQVTM and CDR2 is ANQGSEA. The CDR3 covers 11 residues. The CDR3 coding sequence is TGCAGTGGGGGGGTGCACGCTGAAGCTTTCTTT. This gives the protein CSGGVHAEAFF.

The rearrangement uses TRBV9 and TRBJ1-6, with D perhaps matching TRBD1 (5 bases). The ends were cut back, 3 bases at V and 4 bases at J, with 11 bases in the middle. The CDR3 has 15 residues. CDR1 SGDLS and CDR2 YYNGEE come from the germline V gene. This CDR3 is CASSGAGRYNSPLHF. Written as DNA, the CDR3 is TGTGCCAGCAGCGGGGCAGGGAGGTATAATTCACCCCTCCACTTT.

The J gene is TRBJ1-3, the V gene TRBV2; D not resolved. Germline CDR1 and CDR2: SNHLY and FYNNEI. The V end was cut by 2 bases, the J end by 4 bases, with 9 bases between. The CDR3 consists of 14 residues. In nucleotides, the CDR3 is TGTGCCAGCAGTGAACCTAGGGCGGGAAACACCATATATTTT. Its translation: CASSEPRAGNTIYF.

The chain joins TRBV5-1 to TRBJ2-7; TRBD1 matches 11 bases. Germline V lookup: CDR1 SGHRS, CDR2 YFSETQ. CDR3 length: 17 residues. V shed 5 bases and J 4 bases; nucleotides not matched to a gene: 14. DNA for the CDR3: TGCGCCAGCAGACGAGCTTCCGGGACAGGGGGGTCATACGAGCAGTACTTC. As protein: CASRRASGTGGSYEQYF.

CDR3: CSVEDRSAFSYEQYF. The CDR3 DNA reads as TGCAGCGTTGAAGATCGCTCCGCATTCTCCTACGAGCAGTACTTC. J is TRBJ2-7 and V is TRBV29-1; the D is unclear. The germline V and J ends were trimmed by 0 bases and 0 bases, with 12 bases remaining between them. This CDR3 region has 15 residues. CDR1 SQVTM and CDR2 ANQGSEA come from the germline V gene.